This is a list of T cell receptor beta chains from one sample in a study of T cell repertoires in cytomegalovirus infection. TCRdb re-called the reads with MiXCR, one entry per CDR3 protein. Here the sample spans roughly 920,000 distinct CDR3 sequences, approximately 31% being singletons. No antigens are known for them. The sequencing used cultured CD8+ T cells from PBMCs, collected from culture after CMV antigen stimulation. The receptors shown here come from a human donor in good health (CMV status not recorded). Some clones in this sample may be carry-over from other donors' samples. Both conserved end residues are part of each CDR3. The D gene is left open where the match is weak. Clone size is stated in some rows and not others, as once, few, many or a class when expanded.

cdr3_aa: CASSFGLAPASGEQFF; cdr3_nt: TGTGCCAGCAGTTTCGGACTAGCGCCTGCTTCGGGTGAGCAGTTCTTC; j_call: TRBJ2-1; v_call: TRBV6-8; d_call: TRBD2; clone_size: .
cdr3_aa: CASSQAGLAGGTDTQYF; cdr3_nt: TGCGCCAGCAGCCAAGCAGGACTAGCGGGGGGCACAGATACGCAGTATTTT; j_call: TRBJ2-3; v_call: TRBV4-1; d_call: TRBD2; clone_size: .
cdr3_aa: CAIRVGHMNTEAFF; cdr3_nt: TGTGCCATCAGGGTGGGGCATATGAACACTGAAGCTTTCTTT; j_call: TRBJ1-1; v_call: TRBV10-3; d_call: .; clone_size: few
cdr3_aa: CASSQDRKAYSYNEQFF; cdr3_nt: TGCGCCAGCAGCCAAGACAGGAAGGCTTACTCCTACAATGAGCAGTTCTTC; j_call: TRBJ2-1; v_call: TRBV4-1; d_call: .; clone_size: few
cdr3_aa: CASSAFYEQYF; cdr3_nt: TGTGCCAGCAGCGCTTTTTACGAGCAGTACTTC; j_call: TRBJ2-7; v_call: TRBV7-8; d_call: .; clone_size: few
cdr3_aa: CASSYSLVLDTEAFF; cdr3_nt: TGTGCCAGCAGTTACTCGTTGGTCCTAGACACTGAAGCTTTCTTT; j_call: TRBJ1-1; v_call: TRBV6-5; d_call: .; clone_size: .
cdr3_aa: CASTGGASYNTGELFF; cdr3_nt: TGTGCCAGCACCGGCGGGGCCAGTTATAACACCGGGGAGCTGTTTTTT; j_call: TRBJ2-2; v_call: TRBV12-3/TRBV12-4; d_call: .; clone_size: many
cdr3_aa: CASSSRAGPNVLTF; cdr3_nt: TGTGCCAGCAGCTCCCGCGCAGGTCCCAACGTCCTGACTTTC; j_call: TRBJ2-6; v_call: TRBV7-3; d_call: .; clone_size: many
cdr3_aa: CASSFGPHEQFF; cdr3_nt: TGTGCCAGCAGTTTCGGGCCCCACGAGCAGTTCTTC; j_call: TRBJ2-1; v_call: TRBV28; d_call: .; clone_size: .
cdr3_aa: CASGPSGGYEQYF; cdr3_nt: TGTGCCAGCGGTCCTAGCGGGGGCTACGAGCAGTACTTC; j_call: TRBJ2-7; v_call: TRBV7-6; d_call: TRBD2; clone_size: many
cdr3_aa: CASRGVDGYTF; cdr3_nt: TGTGCCAGCAGGGGGGTTGATGGCTACACCTTC; j_call: TRBJ1-2; v_call: TRBV6-8; d_call: .; clone_size: .
cdr3_aa: CASCPGTTLPDTQYF; cdr3_nt: TGTGCCAGCTGCCCCGGGACCACCCTCCCAGATACGCAGTATTTT; j_call: TRBJ2-3; v_call: TRBV27; d_call: .; clone_size: few
cdr3_aa: CASTSRGRDYGYTF; cdr3_nt: TGTGCCAGCACTTCCAGGGGGCGCGACTATGGCTACACCTTC; j_call: TRBJ1-2; v_call: TRBV28; d_call: TRBD1; clone_size: many
cdr3_aa: CASSPPTGYQETQYF; cdr3_nt: TGTGCCAGCAGCCCGCCCACAGGGTACCAAGAGACCCAGTACTTC; j_call: TRBJ2-5; v_call: TRBV11-2; d_call: .; clone_size: .
cdr3_aa: CASSTPDRALDTEAFF; cdr3_nt: TGTGCCAGCAGCACCCCCGACAGGGCCCTCGACACTGAAGCTTTCTTT; j_call: TRBJ1-1; v_call: TRBV7-9; d_call: TRBD1; clone_size: many
cdr3_aa: CASNSRDRGGGAFF; cdr3_nt: TGTGCCAGCAACTCCCGGGACAGGGGTGGGGGAGCTTTCTTT; j_call: TRBJ1-1; v_call: TRBV11-3; d_call: TRBD1; clone_size: few
cdr3_aa: CASSLPLTVNTEAFF; cdr3_nt: TGTGCCAGCAGCTTACCCCTGACAGTGAACACTGAAGCTTTCTTT; j_call: TRBJ1-1; v_call: TRBV7-9; d_call: .; clone_size: many
cdr3_aa: CASSSSGSSGNTIYF; cdr3_nt: TGTGCCAGCAGCTCCTCAGGGAGCTCTGGAAACACCATATATTTT; j_call: TRBJ1-3; v_call: TRBV7-9; d_call: .; clone_size: few
cdr3_aa: CASSLNVNEKLFF; cdr3_nt: TGTGCCAGCAGCTTAAATGTTAATGAAAAACTGTTTTTT; j_call: TRBJ1-4; v_call: TRBV7-6; d_call: .; clone_size: .
cdr3_aa: CASSLVGVPETQYF; cdr3_nt: TGTGCCAGCAGCTTAGTAGGAGTCCCAGAGACCCAGTACTTC; j_call: TRBJ2-5; v_call: TRBV7-9; d_call: .; clone_size: many
cdr3_aa: CASSLTRQGSQPQHF; cdr3_nt: TGTGCCAGCAGCTTGACTCGACAGGGGTCTCAGCCCCAGCATTTT; j_call: TRBJ1-5; v_call: TRBV6-5; d_call: TRBD1; clone_size: .
cdr3_aa: CASTAGGRTDTQYF; cdr3_nt: TGTGCCAGCACCGCGGGGGGCCGCACAGATACGCAGTATTTT; j_call: TRBJ2-3; v_call: TRBV6-5; d_call: TRBD2; clone_size: .
cdr3_aa: CASSQDVDRYSNGYTF; cdr3_nt: TGCGCCAGCAGCCAAGATGTGGACAGGTATTCTAATGGCTACACCTTC; j_call: TRBJ1-2; v_call: TRBV4-1; d_call: TRBD1; clone_size: few
cdr3_aa: CASRPIRGSSSGNTIYF; cdr3_nt: TGTGCCAGCAGACCAATTAGGGGTAGTAGCTCTGGAAACACCATATATTTT; j_call: TRBJ1-3; v_call: TRBV7-9; d_call: .; clone_size: .
cdr3_aa: CASSPHPGPYNEQFF; cdr3_nt: TGTGCCAGCAGTCCCCACCCAGGCCCCTACAATGAGCAGTTCTTC; j_call: TRBJ2-1; v_call: TRBV6-1; d_call: .; clone_size: many
cdr3_aa: CASSSGTGGEQYF; cdr3_nt: TGTGCCAGCAGCTCCGGGACAGGGGGCGAGCAGTACTTC; j_call: TRBJ2-7; v_call: TRBV5-6; d_call: TRBD1; clone_size: .
cdr3_aa: CASSEGTGVDTDTQYF; cdr3_nt: TGTGCCAGCAGTGAAGGGACAGGGGTAGACACAGATACGCAGTATTTT; j_call: TRBJ2-3; v_call: TRBV2; d_call: TRBD1; clone_size: .
cdr3_aa: CASSSGQGGYGYTF; cdr3_nt: TGTGCCAGCAGCTCTGGCCAGGGAGGCTATGGCTACACCTTC; j_call: TRBJ1-2; v_call: TRBV7-6; d_call: .; clone_size: .
cdr3_aa: CASSRDGRPTGELFF; cdr3_nt: TGTGCCAGCAGCAGGGACGGACGCCCCACCGGGGAGCTGTTTTTT; j_call: TRBJ2-2; v_call: TRBV5-6; d_call: .; clone_size: .
cdr3_aa: CASSIASSGNTIYF; cdr3_nt: TGTGCCAGTAGTATAGCCAGCTCTGGAAACACCATATATTTT; j_call: TRBJ1-3; v_call: TRBV19; d_call: .; clone_size: once
cdr3_aa: CASSSTGTGSIEQYF; cdr3_nt: TGTGCCAGCAGCTCTACCGGGACAGGGTCGATCGAGCAGTACTTC; j_call: TRBJ2-7; v_call: TRBV7-6; d_call: TRBD1; clone_size: few
cdr3_aa: CAISESPGLEVGNSPLHF; cdr3_nt: TGTGCCATCAGTGAGTCCCCAGGGTTGGAAGTTGGGAATTCACCCCTCCACTTT; j_call: TRBJ1-6; v_call: TRBV10-3; d_call: .; clone_size: few
cdr3_aa: CASSQGMAGETQYF; cdr3_nt: TGCGCCAGCAGCCAAGGGATGGCCGGTGAGACCCAGTACTTC; j_call: TRBJ2-5; v_call: TRBV4-1; d_call: .; clone_size: .
cdr3_aa: CASSLSVLDTQYF; cdr3_nt: TGTGCCAGCAGTTTATCCGTGTTGGATACGCAGTATTTT; j_call: TRBJ2-3; v_call: TRBV27; d_call: .; clone_size: few
cdr3_aa: CASSLASLGGSSAGELFF; cdr3_nt: TGTGCCAGCAGCTTAGCTAGTTTGGGGGGAAGTTCGGCCGGGGAGCTGTTTTTT; j_call: TRBJ2-2; v_call: TRBV7-8; d_call: .; clone_size: .
cdr3_aa: CASSIDGLAGGYEQYF; cdr3_nt: TGTGCCAGTAGTATAGACGGACTAGCGGGGGGTTACGAGCAGTACTTC; j_call: TRBJ2-7; v_call: TRBV19; d_call: TRBD2; clone_size: .
cdr3_aa: CASSIARELLAKNIQYF; cdr3_nt: TGTGCCAGTAGTATAGCAAGGGAATTGCTAGCCAAAAACATTCAGTACTTC; j_call: TRBJ2-4; v_call: TRBV19; d_call: .; clone_size: few
cdr3_aa: CASSQARGANYGYTF; cdr3_nt: TGCGCCAGCAGCCAGGCCAGGGGAGCTAACTATGGCTACACCTTC; j_call: TRBJ1-2; v_call: TRBV4-1; d_call: .; clone_size: .
cdr3_aa: CASRQGYGNTIYF; cdr3_nt: TGTGCCAGCAGACAGGGTTACGGAAACACCATATATTTT; j_call: TRBJ1-3; v_call: TRBV6-1; d_call: .; clone_size: .
cdr3_aa: CASSVPETGDTEAFF; cdr3_nt: TGTGCCAGCAGTGTCCCGGAGACAGGGGACACTGAAGCTTTCTTT; j_call: TRBJ1-1; v_call: TRBV25-1; d_call: TRBD1; clone_size: .
cdr3_aa: CASRDGTGELLGANVLTF; cdr3_nt: TGTGCCAGCAGAGACGGGACAGGGGAGCTCTTGGGGGCCAACGTCCTGACTTTC; j_call: TRBJ2-6; v_call: TRBV27; d_call: TRBD1; clone_size: .
cdr3_aa: CATSRVGTGELFF; cdr3_nt: TGTGCCACCAGCAGGGTGGGAACCGGGGAGCTGTTTTTT; j_call: TRBJ2-2; v_call: TRBV15; d_call: .; clone_size: few
cdr3_aa: CASSETGTGEQYF; cdr3_nt: TGTGCCAGCAGCGAGACAGGGACGGGTGAGCAGTACTTC; j_call: TRBJ2-7; v_call: TRBV7-2; d_call: TRBD1; clone_size: many
cdr3_aa: CASSAVSNTIYF; cdr3_nt: TGTGCCAGCAGTGCAGTTTCGAACACCATATATTTT; j_call: TRBJ1-3; v_call: TRBV2; d_call: .; clone_size: .
cdr3_aa: CASSLRDREGSNTGELFF; cdr3_nt: TGTGCCAGCAGTCTCCGGGACAGGGAAGGATCGAACACCGGGGAGCTGTTTTTT; j_call: TRBJ2-2; v_call: TRBV27; d_call: TRBD1; clone_size: .
cdr3_aa: CASSLSAGVLSYEQYF; cdr3_nt: TGTGCCAGCAGTTTATCTGCAGGGGTCCTCTCCTACGAGCAGTACTTC; j_call: TRBJ2-7; v_call: TRBV27; d_call: .; clone_size: few